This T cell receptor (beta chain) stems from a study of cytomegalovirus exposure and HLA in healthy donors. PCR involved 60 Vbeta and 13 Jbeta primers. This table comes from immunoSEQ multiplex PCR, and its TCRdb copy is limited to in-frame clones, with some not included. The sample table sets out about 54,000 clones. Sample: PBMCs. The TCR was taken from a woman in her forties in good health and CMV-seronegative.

The CDR3 loop is CASSNAGQGPDTQYF. As DNA, the CDR3 is TGTGCCAGCTCAAATGCGGGACAGGGCCCAGATACGCAGTATTTT. The V and J genes are TRBV18 and TRBJ2-3; 9 bases agree with TRBD1. Germline CDR1 is KGHSH and CDR2 is LQKENI. The CDR3 extends over 15 amino acids. With V trimmed by 5 bases and J by 4 bases, 7 bases remained unmatched.